The 2 T cell receptor beta chains presented below share a single source sample, sequenced in a study of Tregs in tolerant kidney transplant recipients. TCRdb's copy holds only in-frame clones and misses some; the assay was immunoSEQ multiplex PCR. The data show about 78,000 clones, approximately 90% seen once. This sample comprised Tregs from blood, obtained before the transplant. These receptors were taken from a human donor who received a combined kidney and bone marrow transplant.

The chain uses TRBV7-3 and TRBJ2-5; the D call may be TRBD1 or TRBD2 (6 bases each). The CDR3 length is 16 residues. Germline V CDR1 and CDR2: SGHTA, FQGTGA. Trimming stripped 2 bases from V and 1 base from J, with 14 bases between. This CDR3 reads CASSLWGDTLQETQYF. The CDR3 nucleotides read TGTGCCAGCAGCTTATGGGGGGACACTCTCCAAGAGACCCAGTACTTC.

For this clone: As the CDR3 is not closed by the conserved phenylalanine or tryptophan, this likely results from a read error. The chain employs TRBV18 and TRBJ1-1; possible D gene TRBD1, 6 bases. CDR1 is KGHSH, CDR2 LQKENI, per germline. This CDR3 has 15 amino acids. V was cut by 2 bases and J by 6 bases, with 16 bases left in between. The CDR3 sequence is CASSPINRDFAEAFV. The CDR3 DNA reads as TGTGCCAGCTCACCAATAAACAGGGACTTCGCTGAAGCTTTCGTT.